The 12 T cell receptor beta chains below all came from one sample that was sequenced in a study of identical twins. TCRdb ran MiXCR on the 5' RACE reads and lists one entry per CDR3 protein. Here the sample spans approximately 630,000 distinct CDR3 sequences, roughly 6.6% being singletons. These data were also reused for a study on yellow fever vaccine responses in identical twins.

The sequenced material came from PBMCs. These receptor sequences come from a woman aged 18-35 years in good health.

At least ten counts were recorded for this clonotype. The V and J genes are TRBV5-1 and TRBJ1-2, with a tentative D call TRBD1 (6 bases). Germline V gene sequence: CDR1 SGHRS, CDR2 YFSETQ. The CDR3 consists of 15 residues. V lost 4 bases and J 1 base, leaving 14 bases between the germline ends. CDR3 in DNA: TGCGCCAGCAGCCGCGGACAGATAAATAACTATGGCTACACCTTC. This codes for CASSRGQINNYGYTF.

The table lists this clonotype with many counts. The rearrangement uses TRBV24-1 and TRBJ2-2, with 10 bases fitting TRBD1. Germline CDR1 and CDR2: KGHDR and SFDVKD. V gave up 2 bases and J gave up 3 bases; unmatched junction bases: 2. This CDR3 comprises 16 residues. Here the CDR3 reads CATSDWDRGHTGELFF. In DNA, the CDR3 is TGTGCCACCAGTGATTGGGACAGGGGACACACCGGGGAGCTGTTTTTT.

This clonotype was seen a handful of times. The chain combines TRBV5-1 with TRBJ2-1, with D perhaps TRBD2 (5 bases). From germline, CDR1 is SGHRS and CDR2 YFSETQ. The length of the CDR3 is 14 residues. Trimming pared 0 bases from V and 5 bases from J, leaving 9 bases between. The CDR3 DNA is TGCGCCAGCAGCTTGGGGAGGAGCGACAATGAGCAGTTCTTC. This codes for CASSLGRSDNEQFF. The full variable domain, rest sourced from reference TRBV5-1 and TRBJ2-1, is KAGVTQTPRYLIKTRGQQVTLSCSPISGHRSVSWYQQTPGQGLQFLFEYFSETQRNKGNFPGRFSGRQFSNSRSEMNVSTLELGDSALYLCASSLGRSDNEQFFGPGTRLTVL.

This clonotype was observed many times. The chain has TRBV5-5 and TRBJ2-2; D is unresolved. The CDR3 length is 13 residues. Germline V CDR1 and CDR2: SGHKS, YYEKEE (reference sequence). Trimming removed 0 bases from V and 5 bases from J, with 5 bases in between. In DNA, the CDR3 is TGTGCCAGCAGCTTGGACCTAACCGGGGAGCTGTTTTTT. It is translated as CASSLDLTGELFF.

This clonotype turned up a few times. The chain uses TRBV12-5 and TRBJ2-1; perhaps D is TRBD1 or TRBD2 (5 bases each). The ends were cut back, 6 bases at V and 9 bases at J, with 18 bases in the middle. CDR1 LGHNT and CDR2 FRNRAP come from the germline V gene. CDR3 length: 14 amino acids. The CDR3 loop is CASGLLLQRGEQFF. The CDR3 nucleotides are TGTGCTAGTGGCCTTCTCCTACAGAGGGGTGAGCAGTTCTTC. The full variable domain, with the rest looked up from reference TRBV12-5 and TRBJ2-1, is DARVTQTPRHKVTEMGQEVTMRCQPILGHNTVFWYRQTMMQGLELLAYFRNRAPLDDSGMPKDRFSAEMPDATLATLKIQPSEPRDSAVYFCASGLLLQRGEQFFGPGTRLTVL.

The V gene is TRBV5-5, the J gene TRBJ2-1; D possibly corresponds to TRBD2 (5 bases). From germline, CDR1 is SGHKS and CDR2 YYEKEE (reference sequence). This CDR3 contains 18 residues. Deletions cut 0 bases from V and 3 bases from J, with 19 bases between. DNA of the CDR3: TGTGCCAGCAGCTTGGCCCACTCGGGGTCCCCCAGCTACAATGAGCAGTTCTTC. Residues: CASSLAHSGSPSYNEQFF.

There are a few counts of this clonotype. The genes are TRBV29-1 and TRBJ2-2; 8 nucleotides match TRBD2. Germline V gene lookup returns CDR1 SQVTM and CDR2 ANQGSEA. The CDR3 covers 17 residues. V lost 1 base and J lost 1; bases outside the gene matches: 8. DNA for the CDR3: TGCAGCGTTGAAGGCGGGGCCAGCGGGGGGAACACCGGGGAGCTGTTTTTT. It translates to CSVEGGASGGNTGELFF.

This clonotype showed up just a few times. The chain carries TRBV27 and TRBJ2-7, with 11 bases identical to TRBD2. CDR1 and CDR2 from the germline V gene are MNHEY and SMNVEV (reference sequence). The CDR3 runs to 17 residues. The V segment lost 0 bases and the J segment 2 bases; nucleotides outside the gene matches: 6. The CDR3 here is CASSLSRLAGGPYEQYF. Here the CDR3 DNA reads TGTGCCAGCAGTTTATCACGGTTAGCGGGAGGGCCCTACGAGCAGTACTTC.

This clonotype was found many times. The chain joins TRBV12-3 or TRBV12-4 to TRBJ1-6; D may be TRBD1 (6 bases). V was shortened by 3 bases and J by 4 bases, with 13 bases between the two germline ends. The CDR3 covers 16 residues. CDR3 sequence (DNA): TGTGCCAGCAGTTTTTCGTCGACAGGATATAATTCACCCCTCCACTTT. Residues: CASSFSSTGYNSPLHF.

In its sample, this clonotype was seen many times. V usage is TRBV12-3 or TRBV12-4 and J usage is TRBJ2-3; D is perhaps TRBD2 (5 bases). V lost 2 bases, J lost 6 bases, and 9 bases lay in between. The CDR3 is 13 residues long. The CDR3 DNA follows: TGTGCCAGCAGTTTATTGAGGGTGGATACGCAGTATTTT. Its protein product is CASSLLRVDTQYF.

This clonotype was picked up many times. The chain uses TRBV24-1 and TRBJ2-5, with 9 bases identical to TRBD1. The germline gives CDR1 KGHDR, CDR2 SFDVKD. Trimming cost V 0 bases and J 5 bases; bases outside gene matches: 6. This CDR3 has 16 residues. Here the CDR3 reads CATSDLGTGSAETQYF. The CDR3 coding sequence is TGTGCCACCAGTGATTTGGGGACAGGGAGCGCGGAGACCCAGTACTTC.

This clonotype has just a few counts. CDR3 sequence (DNA): TGTGCCAGCAGCTCCTTAAGCGGGAGATTTAGGGAGCAGTTCTTC. Translation gives CASSSLSGRFREQFF. The chain joins TRBV11-2 to TRBJ2-1; 8 bases match TRBD2. The CDR3 has 15 amino acids. Germline CDR1 is SGHAT and CDR2 is FQNNGV. Trimming cost V 4 bases and J 10 bases; bases outside gene matches: 12.